This T cell receptor beta chain was documented in a study of yellow fever vaccine responses in identical twins (dated by TCRdb to the late 2010s). Regarding the study in general: The study precisely tracked vaccine-responding T cell clones in identical twins. Results and caveats for the whole study, not just this receptor: The authors reported that the T cell response to vaccination in identical twins appeared partly convergent and partly personalized.

Reading from cysteine to phenylalanine, the CDR3 counts 16 amino acids. Only the CDR3 part of the read is kept: 48 bases, read in frame from the first base. The germline V gene (reference sequence) yields DFQATT for CDR1 and SNEGSKA for CDR2. The junction shows trimming of 0 bases on V and 4 bases on J, plus 17 bases between the germline ends. This clonotype was counted only a few times. Its recognized antigen is unknown. No much larger clone exists at a distance of one base, and base qualities are not known. Libraries were constructed by RT-PCR. TCRdb lists the instrument as Illumina HiSeq 2500. TCRdb reran the public reads through fastp at Q25 and MiXCR, keeping productive beta chains. When rows share a CDR3 protein, they turn into one entry using the most common DNA and genes. This sample gives approximately 4,000 distinct CDR3 sequences in total; 84% of them show up just once. The ten largest account for over 2.5% of the sample.

The rearranged segments are TRBV20-1 and TRBJ2-3, with an unclear D gene assignment. The sequencing used T cells from blood (PBMCs), unsorted or a sorted subset (not recorded which), collected before or after yellow fever vaccination (not recorded which). The TCR was taken from a woman aged 18-29 years who received the yellow fever vaccine. Donor details come from another sample of the same person, matched by shared clones. At the DNA level, the sequence is TGCAGTGCTAGAGATCGCTGGGTCGATAATGCAGATACGCAGTATTTT. Its amino acids are CSARDRWVDNADTQYF.